The 21 T cell receptor beta chains below were found in one sample sequenced in a study of T cells after yellow fever vaccination. TCRdb redid the calling of the 5' RACE reads with MiXCR, one entry per CDR3 protein. Here the sample spans roughly 330,000 distinct CDR3 sequences, about 4% being singletons. This specimen was PBMCs, taken 5 days after the yellow fever booster vaccination. Receptors were obtained from a young man who received the YFV17D yellow fever vaccine.

This clonotype was seen only a few times. This chain links TRBV24-1 with TRBJ1-5; D perhaps matches TRBD1 (6 bases). V lost 2 bases and J 1 base, leaving 8 bases between the germline ends. Germline V gives CDR1 KGHDR, CDR2 SFDVKD. The CDR3 is 15 residues long. The CDR3 nucleotides read TGTGCCACCAGTGATTCGGGGGGCAGCAATCAGCCCCAGCATTTT. Amino acid sequence: CATSDSGGSNQPQHF.

This clonotype was recorded many times. This rearrangement joins TRBV20-1 to TRBJ2-1; D possibly corresponds to TRBD1 (6 bases). The CDR3 has 15 amino acids. Germline V gene lookup returns CDR1 DFQATT and CDR2 SNEGSKA (reference sequence). Between the trimmed V and J ends, which lost 3 bases and 6 bases, there was a span of 18 bases. The CDR3 nucleotides are TGCAGTGCTAGTGCCTCGGGACATATGGCCAATGAGCAGTTCTTC. This codes for CSASASGHMANEQFF.

The rearrangement links TRBV5-1 to TRBJ2-5; possibly TRBD1 for D (5 bases). This CDR3 is built from 13 residues. Germline V gene data show CDR1 as SGHRS and CDR2 as YFSETQ. V was shortened by 5 bases and J by 5 bases, with 13 bases between the two germline ends. The CDR3 loop reads CASSEQGWETQYF. The CDR3 coding sequence is TGCGCCAGCAGTGAGCAGGGATGGGAGACCCAGTACTTC.

The rearrangement uses TRBV13 and TRBJ2-7; the D gene could be TRBD1 or TRBD2 (5 bases each). Germline lookup yields CDR1 PRHDT and CDR2 FYEKMQ (reference sequence). CDR3 size: 13 residues. V lost 4 bases and J lost 5, with 12 bases in between. CDR3 DNA sequence: TGTGCCAGCAGCTCCTTGGGGGACCACGAGCAGTACGTC. Translated: CASSSLGDHEQYV.

This clonotype was counted only a few times. The V call is TRBV5-5, the J call TRBJ2-7; 8 bases are a match to TRBD2. From germline, CDR1 is SGHKS and CDR2 YYEKEE (reference sequence). V dropped 6 bases and J dropped 3; count of bases not matched to a gene: 8. The CDR3 sequence is 14 residues long. The DNA of the CDR3 is TGTGCCAGCAATGATTTAGCGGGGCGCTACGAGCAGTACTTC. Its translation: CASNDLAGRYEQYF.

This clonotype was seen a few times. This sequence joins TRBV19 and TRBJ2-2, with 10 bases identical to TRBD1. V shed 1 base, J shed 6 bases, and the junction held 11 bases outside the gene matches. Looked up from germline, CDR1 is LNHDA and CDR2 is SQIVND (reference sequence). The CDR3 sequence is 18 residues long. CDR3 sequence: CASSIVKLGQGIPGELFF. As DNA, the CDR3 is TGTGCCAGTAGTATAGTTAAGCTGGGACAGGGGATCCCCGGGGAGCTGTTTTTT.

This clonotype was picked up a small number of times. The chain combines TRBV5-1 with TRBJ1-2; TRBD1 aligns across 8 bases. This CDR3 has 15 residues. Germline V gene data show CDR1 as SGHRS and CDR2 as YFSETQ. V lost 0 bases, J lost 3 bases, and 4 bases stayed unmatched. This CDR3 is CASSLAPGGYYGYTF. The CDR3 region has the DNA TGCGCCAGCAGCTTGGCACCAGGGGGCTACTATGGCTACACCTTC.

The gene calls are TRBV5-1 and TRBJ2-1; the D is unclear. Trimming removed 6 bases from V and 4 bases from J, with 14 bases in between. Germline V CDR1 and CDR2: SGHRS, YFSETQ. The CDR3 loop spans 14 amino acids. CDR3 in DNA: TGCGCCAGCACGCCTTGGATCTCGTACAATGAGCAGTTCTTC. It specifies CASTPWISYNEQFF.

This clonotype was recorded many times. The chain carries TRBV12-3 or TRBV12-4 and TRBJ2-1; D may be TRBD1 (6 bases). V was shortened by 6 bases and J by 6 bases, with 15 bases between the two germline ends. This CDR3 has 14 amino acids. In DNA form, the CDR3 reads TGTGCCAGCAGCCCCGATGGGGGCCGCAATGAGCAGTTCTTC. It yields the protein CASSPDGGRNEQFF.

The sample holds many counts of this clonotype. This rearrangement joins TRBV11-2 to TRBJ2-1, with D tentatively TRBD2 (6 bases). With 1 base removed from V and 0 bases from J, the gap between germline ends came to 13 bases. The CDR3 is made up of 17 amino acids. Germline CDR1 is SGHAT and CDR2 is FQNNGV. CDR3 sequence: CASSLGGAGSSYNEQFF. CDR3 in DNA: TGTGCCAGCAGCTTAGGTGGAGCGGGTAGCTCCTACAATGAGCAGTTCTTC.

This clonotype was seen at least ten times. The chain couples TRBV11-2 to TRBJ2-5, with D uncertain. The V end lost 5 bases, the J end lost 5 bases, and 12 bases lay between the germline ends. This CDR3 spans 13 amino acids. Germline V gives CDR1 SGHAT, CDR2 FQNNGV. The CDR3 here is CASSPGLRETQYF. CDR3 DNA sequence: TGTGCCAGCAGCCCCGGGTTGCGTGAGACCCAGTACTTC.

This clonotype was picked up many times. The chain links TRBV7-3 to TRBJ2-3, with a weak D call TRBD2 (5 bases). CDR1 is SGHTA and CDR2 is FQGTGA in the germline V gene. This CDR3 has 15 amino acids. The V gene lost 5 bases and the J gene lost 3 bases, with 15 bases spanning the gap. The CDR3 loop is CASSELGSGTDTQYF. The DNA for the CDR3 is TGTGCCAGCAGCGAACTAGGTTCGGGGACAGATACGCAGTATTTT.

The table lists this clonotype with a few counts. This rearrangement joins TRBV3-1 to TRBJ2-7, with D perhaps TRBD2 (6 bases). Germline-derived CDR1 and CDR2 are LGHDT and YNNKEL (reference sequence). The CDR3 is 14 residues long. Trimming pared 4 bases from V and 2 bases from J, leaving 12 bases between. CDR3 nucleotide sequence: TGTGCCAGCAGCCCGGGACTCCTTACCTACGAGCAGTACTTC. Its protein product is CASSPGLLTYEQYF.

This chain links TRBV27 with TRBJ1-1; D might be TRBD1 (6 bases). With 3 bases removed from V and 4 bases from J, the gap between germline ends came to 12 bases. From germline, CDR1 is MNHEY and CDR2 SMNVEV (reference sequence). The CDR3 is 14 amino acids. CDR3 residues: CASSFFRGGTEAFF. CDR3 nucleotides: TGTGCCAGCAGTTTTTTTAGGGGGGGCACTGAAGCTTTCTTT.

V and J are TRBV7-2 and TRBJ1-6, with 8 bases that match TRBD1. This CDR3 is built from 16 residues. Germline-derived CDR1 and CDR2 are SGHTA and FQGNSA. The J segment lost 10 bases and the V segment lost 1 base, leaving 9 bases of the junction unmatched. CDR3 in amino acids: CASSLVPGGVGSPLHF. DNA for the CDR3: TGTGCCAGCAGCTTAGTCCCAGGGGGCGTAGGGTCACCCCTCCACTTT.

This clonotype appeared many times. The rearrangement uses TRBV11-2 and TRBJ2-2; no clear D gene. V gave up 6 bases and J gave up 4 bases, with 12 bases separating them. The CDR3 runs to 14 residues. Germline V gene lookup returns CDR1 SGHAT and CDR2 FQNNGV. The CDR3 nucleotides are TGTGCCAGCAGTCGCCGGGCTCCCACCGGGGAGCTGTTTTTT. It specifies CASSRRAPTGELFF.

The CDR3 DNA follows: TGTGCCAGTAGTGATTTATCAGGGTACCAAGAGACCCAGTACTTC. Amino acid sequence: CASSDLSGYQETQYF. The V gene is TRBV19, the J gene TRBJ2-5; D possibly corresponds to TRBD1 (5 bases). Germline CDR1 reads LNHDA; CDR2 reads SQIVND (reference sequence). CDR3 length: 15 residues. Between the trimmed V and J ends, which lost 5 bases and 0 bases, there was a span of 13 bases.

A few counts support this clonotype. V is TRBV6-2 or TRBV6-3 and J is TRBJ2-5, with D perhaps TRBD2 (7 bases). The CDR3 loop spans 14 amino acids. V lost 8 bases to trimming and J lost 4 bases, with 17 bases between them. Germline CDR1 MNHEY, CDR2 SVGEGT. The CDR3 reads CASLRGAGIETQYF. The CDR3 nucleotides read TGTGCCAGCCTCCGGGGGGCTGGGATAGAGACCCAGTACTTC.

This clonotype was found many times. The chain has TRBV5-4 and TRBJ2-2; D is unresolved. V was cut by 4 bases and J by 6 bases, with 7 bases left in between. CDR1 and CDR2 (germline): SGHNT, YYREEE (reference sequence). This CDR3 has 12 amino acids. CDR3 in amino acids: CASSVPAGELFF. CDR3 DNA: TGTGCCAGCAGCGTACCAGCCGGGGAGCTGTTTTTT.

V is TRBV5-4 and J is TRBJ1-5; 10 bases match TRBD1. The CDR3 totals 15 residues. Looked up from germline, CDR1 is SGHNT and CDR2 is YYREEE (reference sequence). The V segment lost 4 bases and the J segment 3 bases; nucleotides outside the gene matches: 4. Written as DNA, the CDR3 is TGTGCCAGCAGCGCGGACAGGGGGGTCAATCAGCCCCAGCATTTT. Translated, it gives CASSADRGVNQPQHF.

The genes are TRBV23-1 and TRBJ2-7; D not certain. TRBV23-1 is recorded as an ORF, its role being uncertain. Trimming stripped 4 bases from V and 5 bases from J, with 9 bases between. There are 12 residues in the CDR3. The CDR3 nucleotides read TGCGCCAGCAGTCTCCATGGACACGAGCAGTACGTC. This codes for CASSLHGHEQYV.